Listed below are T cell receptor beta chains from one sample, sequenced in a study of PD-L1 blockade in urothelial cancer. Only in-frame clones appear in the TCRdb table, and some are missing; sequencing was by immunoSEQ multiplex PCR. Among about 50,000 clones listed, approximately 80% were seen once. The source material was PBMCs, sampled around atezolizumab (anti-PD-L1) treatment. These receptors were obtained from a man between 65 and 85 years old with urothelial cancer. The CDR3 runs from the conserved cysteine through the conserved F or W. Fields, in order: J gene, D gene, clone size, V gene, CDR3 protein, CDR3 DNA. The D gene is left open where the match is weak. Some rows have no size entry. The others give once, few or many, or a class for an expanded clone.

>TRBJ2-5|NA|NA|TRBV10-3
CAISVGAQETQYF
TGTGCCATCAGTGTGGGGGCCCAAGAGACCCAGTACTTC
>TRBJ2-6|TRBD1|NA|TRBV19
CASSSGQPVGANVLTF
TGTGCCAGTAGTTCGGGACAGCCCGTCGGGGCCAACGTCCTGACTTTC
>TRBJ2-1|NA|NA|TRBV19
CASSQFGRRDNEQFF
TGTGCCAGTAGCCAGTTTGGTCGGAGAGACAATGAGCAGTTCTTC
>TRBJ1-2|NA|NA|TRBV7-2
CASSLRTDFGYTF
TGTGCCAGCAGCCTGCGGACGGACTTTGGCTACACCTTC
>TRBJ2-3|TRBD2|NA|TRBV18
CASSPRTSARTDTQYF
TGTGCCAGCTCACCAAGGACTAGCGCCCGCACAGATACGCAGTATTTT
>TRBJ1-1|TRBD1|NA|TRBV6-5
CASSYSRTGRAFF
TGTGCCAGCAGTTATTCTCGGACAGGGAGAGCTTTCTTT
>TRBJ1-2|TRBD1|NA|TRBV19
CASSRGTGYGYTF
TGTGCCAGTAGTAGGGGGACAGGGTATGGCTACACCTTC
>TRBJ2-5|NA|NA|TRBV6-5
CASSYSLGAARETQYF
TGTGCCAGCAGTTACTCCTTGGGGGCCGCCCGAGAGACCCAGTACTTC
>TRBJ1-2|TRBD1|NA|TRBV19
CASSLKGAPSTYGYTF
TGTGCCAGTAGTTTGAAGGGGGCTCCCTCGACCTATGGCTACACCTTC
>TRBJ2-7|TRBD1|NA|TRBV9
CASSTGEGGAYEQYF
TGTGCCAGCAGCACCGGGGAAGGGGGCGCCTACGAGCAGTACTTC
>TRBJ1-2|NA|NA|TRBV9
CASSVWGLDYGYTF
TGTGCCAGCAGCGTCTGGGGGCTAGATTATGGCTACACCTTC
>TRBJ1-4|TRBD1|NA|TRBV5-1
CASSLEGNPGQKLFF
TGCGCCAGCAGCTTGGAGGGTAACCCGGGACAGAAACTGTTTTTT
>TRBJ1-1|NA|few|TRBV30
CATQQGVNTEAFF
TGTGCCACCCAACAGGGAGTGAACACTGAAGCTTTCTTT
>TRBJ2-2|TRBD2|NA|TRBV11-2
CASTASGTSGGELFF
TGTGCCAGCACCGCTTCCGGGACTAGCGGCGGGGAGCTGTTTTTT
>TRBJ2-7|NA|NA|TRBV7-9
CASSSHLGPGLHSYEQYF
TGTGCCAGCAGCTCCCATTTGGGCCCGGGACTCCACTCTTACGAGCAGTACTTC
>TRBJ2-3|NA|NA|TRBV7-9
CASRRGPRRQMDTQYF
TGTGCCAGCAGAAGAGGACCGCGGCGACAGATGGATACGCAGTATTTT
>TRBJ1-5|NA|NA|TRBV18
CASSPGGRQPQHF
TGTGCCAGCTCACCAGGTGGGAGGCAGCCCCAGCATTTT
>TRBJ1-2|TRBD1|NA|TRBV5-1
CASSPGTGNGYTF
TGCGCCAGCAGCCCCGGGACAGGGAACGGCTACACCTTC
>TRBJ2-7|TRBD2|once|TRBV5-1
CASSPDPTGGSYEQYF
TGCGCCAGCAGCCCGGACCCGACGGGGGGCTCCTACGAGCAGTACTTC
>TRBJ1-1|TRBD1|NA|TRBV5-1
CASSLGQGVNTEAFF
TGCGCCAGCAGCTTGGGACAGGGCGTGAACACTGAAGCTTTCTTT
>TRBJ2-7|TRBD2|NA|TRBV29-1
CSVKGLAGGPSYEQYF
TGCAGCGTGAAGGGACTAGCGGGAGGCCCCTCCTACGAGCAGTACTTC
>TRBJ1-4|TRBD1|few|TRBV18
CASPPGGQGEKLFF
TGTGCCAGCCCCCCAGGGGGACAGGGAGAGAAACTGTTTTTT
>TRBJ2-5|NA|NA|TRBV5-4
CASSLSVGGQETQYF
TGTGCCAGCAGCTTGTCAGTCGGGGGCCAAGAGACCCAGTACTTC
>TRBJ1-4|NA|NA|TRBV7-9
CASTRFGGATNEKLFF
TGTGCCAGCACCCGATTCGGAGGGGCAACTAATGAAAAACTGTTTTTT